Listed here are 16 T cell receptor beta chains from one sample, sequenced in a study of blood T cell repertoires in COVID-19. Repertoires were generated with immunoSEQ multiplex PCR, while TCRdb's copy carries only in-frame clones and drops some. The sample shows over 300,000 clones, 89% of them seen only once. Sequencing used peripheral blood. The origin of the receptors is a young man who had recovered from COVID-19.

The rearrangement uses TRBV29-1 and TRBJ2-2; the D gene is possibly TRBD1 (5 bases). Germline V CDR1 and CDR2: SQVTM, ANQGSEA. The ends were cut back, 1 base at V and 4 bases at J, with 10 bases in the middle. The CDR3 is 14 amino acids. CDR3 region: CSVEGPRGTGELFF. CDR3 bases: TGCAGCGTTGAAGGACCTAGGGGCACCGGGGAGCTGTTTTTT.

The chain carries TRBV5-4 and TRBJ1-1, with 7 bases aligning to TRBD1. CDR3 size: 13 residues. The germline V gene encodes CDR1 SGHNT and CDR2 YYREEE (reference sequence). V shed 3 bases and J 10 bases; nucleotides not matched to a gene: 9. CDR3: CASSSQTGSGAFF. CDR3 coding DNA: TGTGCCAGCAGCTCGCAGACAGGGTCAGGAGCTTTCTTT.

The chain recombines TRBV9 with TRBJ2-1; TRBD1 matches at 7 bases. There are 13 residues in the CDR3. The junction had 6 bases not matched to a gene; V was cut back by 3 bases and J by 9 bases. Germline V gene lookup returns CDR1 SGDLS and CDR2 YYNGEE. CDR3 region: CASSEQGLAEQFF. The CDR3 region has the DNA TGTGCCAGCAGCGAACAGGGGTTGGCTGAGCAGTTCTTC.

V is TRBV12-3 or TRBV12-4 and J is TRBJ1-1; 8 nucleotides match TRBD1. Germline trimming cut 5 bases from V and 9 bases from J; bases unmatched to any gene: 5. The CDR3 is made up of 12 amino acids. The CDR3 DNA reads as TGTGCCAGCAGTACGGGGGACAGGCAAGCTTTCTTT. Its translation is CASSTGDRQAFF.

The chain recombines TRBV7-2 with TRBJ1-6, with D possibly being TRBD1 (5 bases). CDR3 length equals 15 residues. The V gene lost 2 bases and the J gene lost 11 bases, with 16 bases spanning the gap. Germline V CDR1 and CDR2: SGHTA, FQGNSA. CDR3 nucleotide sequence: TGTGCCAGCAGCTTAAACGAAGGGGTCAGACCACCCCTCCACTTT. Amino acid sequence: CASSLNEGVRPPLHF.

The chain carries TRBV6-5 and TRBJ2-1; TRBD2 agrees at 10 bases. Germline CDR1 and CDR2: MNHEY and SVGAGI. Losses at the gene ends were 6 bases for V and 10 bases for J; bases not matched to a gene: 12. The length of the CDR3 is 15 residues. CDR3 nucleotides: TGTGCCAGCAGGGTGAGCGGGGGGGCCCAATTCGAGCAGTTCTTC. This codes for CASRVSGGAQFEQFF.

This clone was recorded only once. The gene calls are TRBV5-1 and TRBJ2-1, with D tentatively TRBD1 (6 bases). This CDR3 has 13 amino acids. Trimming removed 4 bases at V and 7 bases at J, with 12 bases between. CDR1 SGHRS and CDR2 YFSETQ come from the germline V gene. The CDR3 is CASSKQGANEQFF. In DNA, the CDR3 is TGCGCCAGCAGCAAACAGGGAGCGAATGAGCAGTTCTTC.

The V and J genes are TRBV9 and TRBJ2-7; D is possibly TRBD2 (6 bases). The CDR3 has 14 residues. V gave up 0 bases and J gave up 2 bases, with 9 bases separating them. From germline, CDR1 is SGDLS and CDR2 YYNGEE. The CDR3 spells CASSVAGGTYEQYF. The CDR3 nucleotides are TGTGCCAGCAGCGTAGCCGGCGGGACCTACGAGCAGTACTTC.

The chain has TRBV7-9 and TRBJ2-5; D might be TRBD1 (6 bases). The CDR3 runs to 14 residues. Per germline, CDR1 SEHNR and CDR2 FQNEAQ (reference sequence). Trimming stripped 4 bases from V and 12 bases from J, with 21 bases between. The CDR3 coding sequence is TGTGCCAGCAGCTCGACTCCCGGGACATCCGCGGAGTACTTC. Translated: CASSSTPGTSAEYF.

In this sample, this clone turned up once. The chain employs TRBV5-6 and TRBJ2-1; D remains ambiguous. Trimming cost V 1 base and J 10 bases, with 9 bases left between them. The length of the CDR3 is 12 residues. The germline V gene encodes CDR1 SGHDT and CDR2 YYEEEE. This chain's CDR3 is CASSLLAREQFF. Written as DNA, the CDR3 is TGTGCCAGCAGCTTGCTCGCGAGGGAGCAGTTCTTC. The entire variable domain, with the rest obtained from reference TRBV5-6 and TRBJ2-1, is as follows: DAGVTQSPTHLIKTRGQQVTLRCSPKSGHDTVSWYQQALGQGPQFIFQYYEEEERQRGNFPDRFSGHQFPNYSSELNVNALLLGDSALYLCASSLLAREQFFGPGTRLTVL.

This rearrangement joins TRBV5-6 to TRBJ1-1; D gene ambiguous. Germline V gives CDR1 SGHDT, CDR2 YYEEEE. The length of the CDR3 is 14 residues. The V gene lost 3 bases and the J gene lost 1 base, with 10 bases spanning the gap. The CDR3 DNA sequence: TGTGCCAGCAGCTACCCGAACTGGAACACTGAAGCTTTCTTT. Its translation: CASSYPNWNTEAFF.

This clone was observed a handful of times. The gene calls are TRBV5-1 and TRBJ1-4; TRBD1 matches 10 bases. The CDR3 extends over 15 amino acids. Trimming took 4 bases from V and 6 from J; bases not matched to a gene: 6. Germline CDR1 is SGHRS and CDR2 is YFSETQ. The DNA for the CDR3 is TGCGCCAGCAGCATCGGACAGGGGGAACATGAAAAACTGTTTTTT. Translating it yields CASSIGQGEHEKLFF.

This clone was seen once. The J gene is TRBJ2-7, the V gene TRBV6-5; D might be TRBD1 (5 bases). V lost 10 bases and J lost 6, with 19 bases in between. Germline assignment: CDR1 MNHEY and CDR2 SVGAGI. The CDR3 covers 13 residues. The CDR3 region is CATTRQPLGEQYF. The CDR3 DNA follows: TGTGCCACCACCAGACAGCCCCTAGGCGAGCAGTACTTC.

The chain uses TRBV5-5 and TRBJ1-2; D uncertain. This CDR3 is 16 amino acids long. Germline loops: CDR1 SGHKS, CDR2 YYEKEE (reference sequence). Trimming took 4 bases from V and 4 from J, leaving 20 bases between them. CDR3 nucleotides: TGTGCCAGCAGCCCAGACCCCTATCCAGGTAGCTATGGCTACACCTTC. Translated, it gives CASSPDPYPGSYGYTF.

This chain uses TRBV19 with TRBJ2-5, with 9 bases matching TRBD1. This CDR3 region has 13 residues. Germline V gene lookup returns CDR1 LNHDA and CDR2 SQIVND (reference sequence). V gave up 5 bases and J gave up 10 bases; unmatched junction bases: 8. The chain's CDR3 is CASSPQTGGNQYF. The CDR3 DNA reads TGTGCCAGTAGTCCCCAGACAGGGGGGAACCAGTACTTC. Supplemented by reference TRBV19 and TRBJ2-5, the full variable domain reads DGGITQSPKYLFRKEGQNVTLSCEQNLNHDAMYWYRQDPGQGLRLIYYSQIVNDFQKGDIAEGYSVSREKKESFPLTVTSAQKNPTAFYLCASSPQTGGNQYFGPGTRLLVL.

The chain carries TRBV5-4 and TRBJ1-1; D gene uncertain. V lost 3 bases and J 3 bases, leaving 6 bases between the germline ends. Germline V gene data show CDR1 as SGHNT and CDR2 as YYREEE (reference sequence). The CDR3 is 12 residues long. Here the CDR3 reads CASSWRDTEAFF. In DNA, the CDR3 is TGTGCCAGCAGCTGGAGGGACACTGAAGCTTTCTTT.